Shown below are 27 T cell receptor beta chains from a single sample sequenced in a study of T cell responses to AZD1222 COVID-19 vaccine (dated by TCRdb to the early 2020s). The library came from the immunoSEQ multiplex PCR assay. TCRdb took over this immuneACCESS table, retaining in-frame rearrangements with V and J assigned. Such tables are incomplete; in checked studies, under half of the missing clones stem from an unresolved V gene, and the remainder is unexplained. This sample gives some 150,000 clones in total; approximately 88% of them show up just once. The ten largest account for 1.5% to 2% of the sample. The time point label, read with the paper, signifies: baseline before first vaccination. This sample comprised peripheral blood, obtained on day 0 of AZD1222 vaccination. These receptors all stem from an adult in good health.

The rearrangement uses TRBV7-8 and TRBJ1-1; D not resolved. The germline CDR1 and CDR2 sequences are SGHVS and FQNEAQ. V gave up 2 bases and J gave up 0 bases, with 7 bases separating them. This CDR3 comprises 14 residues. Here the CDR3 reads CASSLTELNTEAFF. In DNA form, the CDR3 reads TGTGCCAGCAGCTTAACAGAACTGAACACTGAAGCTTTCTTT.

The chain joins TRBV4-2 to TRBJ1-1; D may be TRBD1 (5 bases). Germline values: CDR1 LGHNA, CDR2 YNFKEQ. V shed 1 base and J shed 1 base, with 13 bases lying between them. This CDR3 contains 16 residues. Here the CDR3 reads CASSQVGRQGNTEAFF. CDR3 bases: TGTGCCAGCAGCCAAGTAGGTCGTCAGGGGAACACTGAAGCTTTCTTT.

The V gene is TRBV2, the J gene TRBJ2-5, with 7 bases identical to TRBD2. CDR3 length equals 13 residues. Germline V gene sequence: CDR1 SNHLY, CDR2 FYNNEI. Losses at the gene ends were 5 bases for V and 5 bases for J; bases not matched to a gene: 5. The DNA of the CDR3 is TGTGCCAGCAGTAGGAGGGAGGGGGAGACCCAGTACTTC. It specifies CASSRREGETQYF.

The rearrangement links TRBV27 to TRBJ1-1; maybe TRBD1 (6 bases). Germline V gives CDR1 MNHEY, CDR2 SMNVEV (reference sequence). The CDR3 has 15 residues. V shed 5 bases and J shed 1 base, with 14 bases lying between them. DNA of the CDR3: TGTGCCAGCAGTCCCGACAGGACTAGGAACACTGAAGCTTTCTTT. It encodes CASSPDRTRNTEAFF.

The V and J genes are TRBV7-6 and TRBJ1-4, with D uncertain. Per germline, CDR1 SGHVS and CDR2 FNYEAQ. Trimming took off 1 base at V and 1 base at J, with 7 bases between the two ends. The CDR3 has 15 amino acids. In nucleotides, the CDR3 is TGTGCCAGCAGCTTAGATGGGGTAACTAATGAAAAACTGTTTTTT. Protein: CASSLDGVTNEKLFF. Using reference TRBV7-6 and TRBJ1-4 for the parts outside the CDR3, the full variable domain is GAGVSQSPRYKVTKRGQDVALRCDPISGHVSLYWYRQALGQGPEFLTYFNYEAQQDKSGLPNDRFSAERPEGSISTLTIQRTEQRDSAMYRCASSLDGVTNEKLFFGSGTQLSVL.

The chain couples TRBV30 to TRBJ2-5; unclear D gene. The V gene's germline CDR1 is GTSNPN and CDR2 SVGIG (reference sequence). The CDR3 loop spans 13 amino acids. The V and J ends lost 1 base and 4 bases respectively, with 10 bases between them. The chain's CDR3 is CAWSEAVGETQYF. The CDR3 DNA follows: TGTGCCTGGAGTGAGGCGGTAGGAGAGACCCAGTACTTC.

This rearrangement joins TRBV24-1 to TRBJ2-6; D gene unclear. Trimming shortened V by 4 bases and J by 0 bases, and 9 bases separated the two germline ends. The CDR3 runs to 16 residues. Germline values: CDR1 KGHDR, CDR2 SFDVKD. Written as DNA, the CDR3 is TGTGCCACCAGTGAGGGAAGGCACTCTGGGGCCAACGTCCTGACTTTC. Translated, it gives CATSEGRHSGANVLTF.

V gene TRBV10-1 combines with J gene TRBJ1-1, with TRBD1 matching 11 bases. Unmatched junction bases numbered 2, after V lost 8 bases and J lost 6 bases. The CDR3 spans 12 residues. Germline V gene lookup returns CDR1 WNHNN and CDR2 SYGVQD (reference sequence). As DNA, the CDR3 is TGCGCCAGCTCGGGACAGGGGGCTGAAGCTTTCTTT. It yields the protein CASSGQGAEAFF.

V gene TRBV4-1 combines with J gene TRBJ2-4; D unresolved. The CDR3 is 15 residues long. Trimming stripped 4 bases from V and 7 bases from J, with 17 bases between. From germline, CDR1 is MGHRA and CDR2 YSYEKL. The CDR3 here is CASSLIELDLNIQYF. The CDR3 region has the DNA TGCGCCAGCAGCCTCATCGAGTTGGACCTTAACATTCAGTACTTC.

The rearrangement uses TRBV12-3 or TRBV12-4 and TRBJ2-7; no clear D. CDR3 length equals 11 residues. Trimming left V 3 bases short and J 7 bases short, with 7 bases between. Here the CDR3 DNA reads TGTGCCAGCAGTTTGTGGGGAGAGCAGTACTTC. Protein sequence: CASSLWGEQYF.

This clone was observed a single time. The chain employs TRBV11-2 and TRBJ2-6; TRBD2 is a possible D gene (5 bases). Trimming shortened V by 4 bases and J by 0 bases, and 13 bases separated the two germline ends. Germline assignment: CDR1 SGHAT and CDR2 FQNNGV. The CDR3 consists of 17 residues. CDR3 protein: CASSSEGSVSGANVLTF. DNA of the CDR3: TGTGCCAGCAGCTCCGAGGGCTCGGTCTCTGGGGCCAACGTCCTGACTTTC.

This sequence joins TRBV7-8 and TRBJ1-1, with TRBD1 as a possible D gene (5 bases). The CDR3 contains 15 residues. The germline V gene has CDR1 SGHVS and CDR2 FQNEAQ. The V gene lost 2 bases and the J gene lost 2 bases, with 12 bases spanning the gap. DNA for the CDR3: TGTGCCAGCAGCTTAAACGCAGGGAGCAACACTGAAGCTTTCTTT. This sequence encodes CASSLNAGSNTEAFF. The full variable domain, with the rest looked up from reference TRBV7-8 and TRBJ1-1, is GAGVSQSPRYKVAKRGQDVALRCDPISGHVSLFWYQQALGQGPEFLTYFQNEAQLDKSGLPSDRFFAERPEGSVSTLKIQRTQQEDSAVYLCASSLNAGSNTEAFFGQGTRLTVV.

J is TRBJ2-1 and V is TRBV5-1; 10 bases fit TRBD2. The J segment lost 5 bases and the V segment lost 4 bases, leaving 12 bases of the junction unmatched. In germline, CDR1 is SGHRS, CDR2 YFSETQ. This CDR3 is 17 amino acids long. CDR3 in amino acids: CASSPTLAGALNNEQFF. CDR3 nucleotides: TGCGCCAGCAGCCCCACCCTAGCGGGGGCCCTAAACAATGAGCAGTTCTTC.

The chain links TRBV5-4 to TRBJ1-1; 7 bases map to TRBD1. CDR3 length: 14 residues. J lost 1 base, V lost 10 bases, and 10 bases had no gene match. Per germline, CDR1 SGHNT and CDR2 YYREEE (reference sequence). CDR3 in amino acids: CAVDTGAKNTEAFF. DNA for the CDR3: TGTGCCGTCGATACAGGGGCCAAGAACACTGAAGCTTTCTTT.

The chain uses TRBV27 and TRBJ2-1; unclear D gene. The CDR3 runs 12 residues. CDR1 MNHEY and CDR2 SMNVEV come from the germline V gene (reference sequence). V lost 4 bases and J 2 bases, leaving 3 bases between the germline ends. The CDR3 DNA follows: TGTGCCAGCAGTTCCCCCTACAATGAGCAGTTCTTC. Protein sequence: CASSSPYNEQFF.

This clone was observed once. The V and J genes are TRBV19 and TRBJ2-3, with 7 bases that match TRBD1. The CDR3 has 15 amino acids. Germline CDR1 and CDR2: LNHDA and SQIVND (reference sequence). J gave up 3 bases and V 1 base, and 4 bases lay outside the gene matches. CDR3 amino acids: CASSIGQGVTDTQYF. The CDR3 DNA is TGTGCCAGTAGTATAGGACAGGGAGTAACAGATACGCAGTATTTT.

V is TRBV11-2 and J is TRBJ1-1; possible D gene TRBD1, 5 bases. This CDR3 is built from 12 residues. V lost 5 bases to trimming and J lost 7 bases, with 11 bases between them. CDR1 is SGHAT and CDR2 is FQNNGV in the germline V gene. Written as DNA, the CDR3 is TGTGCCAGCAGCCGAGGGGCAGGTGAAGCTTTCTTT. It translates to CASSRGAGEAFF.

V usage is TRBV12-5 and J usage is TRBJ1-1; D is unclear. CDR1 LGHNT and CDR2 FRNRAP come from the germline V gene. V was pared by 1 base and J by 0 bases, with 3 bases between. There are 13 residues in the CDR3. CDR3: CASGLDMNTEAFF. As DNA, the CDR3 is TGTGCTAGTGGTTTGGACATGAACACTGAAGCTTTCTTT.

This chain joins TRBV18 and TRBJ1-2; D gene ambiguous. CDR1 is KGHSH and CDR2 is LQKENI in the germline V gene. V was trimmed by 3 bases and J by 7 bases, leaving 18 bases between them. The CDR3 extends over 15 amino acids. The DNA for the CDR3 is TGTGCCAGCTCACCGCCTCAGTGGAGGGAGGCTGGCTACACCTTC. Its translation is CASSPPQWREAGYTF.

The chain uses TRBV25-1 and TRBJ1-1; D call uncertain. Trimming shortened V by 4 bases and J by 1 base, and 7 bases separated the two germline ends. CDR1 is MGHDK, CDR2 SYGVNS, per germline. This CDR3 has 13 residues. CDR3 in DNA: TGTGCCAGCAGTGTAGGGTCGAACACTGAAGCTTTCTTT. Translation: CASSVGSNTEAFF. Drawing the rest from reference TRBV25-1 and TRBJ1-1, the complete variable domain is EADIYQTPRYLVIGTGKKITLECSQTMGHDKMYWYQQDPGMELHLIHYSYGVNSTEKGDLSSESTVSRIRTEHFPLTLESARPSHTSQYLCASSVGSNTEAFFGQGTRLTVV.

J is TRBJ2-6 and V is TRBV4-1, with TRBD1 as a possible D gene (5 bases). CDR1 is MGHRA and CDR2 is YSYEKL in the germline V gene. The length of the CDR3 is 17 residues. V was clipped by 0 bases and J by 0 bases, with 9 bases between them. CDR3 loop: CASSQDRQYSGANVLTF. The CDR3 DNA is TGCGCCAGCAGCCAAGATCGACAGTACTCTGGGGCCAACGTCCTGACTTTC.

The chain joins TRBV7-2 to TRBJ2-1, with a weak D call TRBD2 (6 bases). This CDR3 has 17 residues. Germline CDR1 reads SGHTA; CDR2 reads FQGNSA. V lost 6 bases, J lost 0 bases, and 18 bases lay in between. The CDR3 region is CASSFHGRGSSYNEQFF. CDR3 nucleotides: TGTGCCAGCAGTTTTCACGGGAGAGGGAGCTCCTACAATGAGCAGTTCTTC.

The chain employs TRBV6-5 and TRBJ2-2, with D tentatively TRBD1 or TRBD2 (5 bases each). The CDR3 loop spans 15 amino acids. Trimming shortened V by 10 bases and J by 4 bases, and 19 bases separated the two germline ends. CDR1 and CDR2 (germline): MNHEY, SVGAGI. The CDR3 is CATKGEWGSTGELFF. The DNA of the CDR3 is TGTGCCACGAAGGGTGAATGGGGGAGCACCGGGGAGCTGTTTTTT.

V usage is TRBV19 and J usage is TRBJ2-1; D is unclear. The CDR3 runs 13 residues. CDR1 is LNHDA, CDR2 SQIVND, per germline (reference sequence). Trimming stripped 3 bases from V and 10 bases from J, with 13 bases between. The CDR3 region is CASSMYSHREQFF. CDR3 bases: TGTGCCAGTAGTATGTACTCGCATCGAGAGCAGTTCTTC.

V and J are TRBV7-9 and TRBJ1-4, with D maybe TRBD1 (6 bases). The CDR3 runs 18 residues. Trimming took 5 bases from V and 2 from J, leaving 21 bases between them. Germline V lookup: CDR1 SEHNR, CDR2 FQNEAQ (reference sequence). CDR3 nucleotides: TGTGCCAGCAGCCTATACAAGCTCGACAGGCTCACTAATGAAAAACTGTTTTTT. Its translation: CASSLYKLDRLTNEKLFF.

The chain carries TRBV6-5 and TRBJ2-7, with D uncertain. V was cut by 4 bases and J by 0 bases, with 7 bases left in between. There are 13 residues in the CDR3. Germline assignment: CDR1 MNHEY and CDR2 SVGAGI. CDR3 in amino acids: CASSFQISYEQYF. The CDR3 DNA is TGTGCCAGCAGTTTTCAGATCTCCTACGAGCAGTACTTC.

This clone was seen a single time. The chain links TRBV9 to TRBJ2-3; tentatively, D is TRBD1 (6 bases). This CDR3 is 14 amino acids long. Per the germline V gene, CDR1 is SGDLS and CDR2 is YYNGEE. V was shortened by 6 bases and J by 2 bases, with 13 bases between the two germline ends. CDR3 nucleotide sequence: TGTGCCAGCAAACCGGGACACGCCACAGATACGCAGTATTTT. This translates into CASKPGHATDTQYF.